The 10 T cell receptor beta chains reported below all come from one sample, sequenced in a study of post-analysis software for immune sequencing data. Whole-study results and caveats: Controls had lower frequencies than patients of about 5 TRBV segments, which included TRBV5-6, TRBV5-1 and TRBV20-1.

Libraries were made from TCR beta cDNA, and they carried unique molecular identifiers. TCRdb re-analysed the PCR reads in MiXCR, keeping a single row per CDR3 protein. The table lists more than 450,000 distinct CDR3 sequences, around 47% of them singletons. Antigen specificity for these receptors is unknown. The sample taken for sequencing was blood. The receptor set was obtained from a girl aged 5-17 years with multiple sclerosis.

This clonotype was seen a handful of times. CDR3 coding DNA: TGTGCCAGCAGCTTGATAAGCGCGGGAGACAATGAGCAGTTCTTC. Translating it yields CASSLISAGDNEQFF. The chain links TRBV5-6 to TRBJ2-1, with 7 positions matching TRBD2. The CDR3 extends over 15 amino acids. In germline, CDR1 is SGHDT, CDR2 YYEEEE. Trimming at V came to 1 base and at J to 5 bases, leaving 6 bases not matched to a gene.

This clonotype was detected a few times. This chain links TRBV7-9 with TRBJ2-1, with D perhaps TRBD1 (6 bases). The CDR3 consists of 16 residues. CDR1 is SEHNR, CDR2 FQNEAQ, per germline (reference sequence). Trimming took off 5 bases at V and 2 bases at J, with 16 bases between the two ends. The CDR3 coding sequence is TGTGCCAGCAGCAGTTGGACAGCGAAGACCTACAATGAGCAGTTCTTC. Its protein is CASSSWTAKTYNEQFF.

The sample holds a few counts of this clonotype. The chain uses TRBV4-1 and TRBJ2-1, with 7 bases fitting TRBD2. There are 15 residues in the CDR3. Germline assignment: CDR1 MGHRA and CDR2 YSYEKL. The V segment lost 5 bases and the J segment 8 bases; nucleotides outside the gene matches: 12. The CDR3: CASSYIGGSIDEQFF. The CDR3 DNA follows: TGCGCCAGCAGCTACATTGGCGGGAGTATCGATGAGCAGTTCTTC.

The chain links TRBV6-1 to TRBJ2-3, with D unresolved. From germline, CDR1 is MNHNS and CDR2 SASEGT. The CDR3 runs 15 residues. V was clipped by 6 bases and J by 1 base, with 14 bases between them. CDR3 amino acids: CASRSIGLGTDTQYF. The CDR3 nucleotides read TGTGCCAGCAGGAGTATAGGGCTTGGCACAGATACGCAGTATTTT.

This clonotype was detected only once. This chain connects TRBV5-1 to TRBJ1-2, with D unresolved. Germline CDR1 and CDR2: SGHRS and YFSETQ. The V gene lost 3 bases and the J gene lost 7 bases, with 16 bases spanning the gap. The CDR3 has 14 residues. The DNA of the CDR3 is TGCGCCAGCAGCTCCCAATCGGGATCCGGTGGCTACACCTTC. It specifies CASSSQSGSGGYTF. Full variable domain (outside the CDR3, taken from reference TRBV5-1 and TRBJ1-2): KAGVTQTPRYLIKTRGQQVTLSCSPISGHRSVSWYQQTPGQGLQFLFEYFSETQRNKGNFPGRFSGRQFSNSRSEMNVSTLELGDSALYLCASSSQSGSGGYTFGSGTRLTVV.

The CDR3 here is CASSPQPDTEAFF. CDR3 sequence (DNA): TGCGCCAGCAGCCCTCAGCCCGACACTGAAGCTTTCTTT. This chain joins TRBV4-1 and TRBJ1-1; no definite D call. Germline CDR1 is MGHRA and CDR2 is YSYEKL. The CDR3 runs 13 residues. V gave up 4 bases and J gave up 3 bases, with 9 bases separating them.

In DNA, the CDR3 is TGTGCCAGCAGTTTGCCTAGCGGGATCTACGAGCAGTACTTC. Its translation: CASSLPSGIYEQYF. The J gene is TRBJ2-7, the V gene TRBV12-3 or TRBV12-4; 9 bases line up with TRBD2. The CDR3 contains 14 residues. V shed 3 bases and J 3 bases; nucleotides not matched to a gene: 3.

This clonotype was counted only a few times. The DNA for the CDR3 is TGTGCCAGCAGTTGGGGAGGGACAGGTGAAAAACTGTTTTTT. It translates to CASSWGGTGEKLFF. The rearrangement links TRBV27 to TRBJ1-4; 8 bases are shared with TRBD1. The CDR3 loop spans 14 amino acids. Germline V gives CDR1 MNHEY, CDR2 SMNVEV (reference sequence). With V trimmed by 4 bases and J by 7 bases, 5 bases remained unmatched. The whole variable domain, filled in from reference TRBV27 and TRBJ1-4, reads EAQVTQNPRYLITVTGKKLTVTCSQNMNHEYMSWYRQDPGLGLRQIYYSMNVEVTDKGDVPEGYKVSRKEKRNFPLILESPSPNQTSLYFCASSWGGTGEKLFFGSGTQLSVL.

This clonotype was found a few times. The chain is built from TRBV5-1 and TRBJ2-7; D is possibly TRBD1 (6 bases). The germline gives CDR1 SGHRS, CDR2 YFSETQ. CDR3 length equals 14 residues. Trimming took 2 bases from V and 3 from J, leaving 12 bases between them. The CDR3 loop reads CASSFQGINYEQYF. The DNA of the CDR3 is TGCGCCAGCAGCTTCCAGGGGATTAACTACGAGCAGTACTTC.

The chain joins TRBV9 to TRBJ2-5; D remains ambiguous. The CDR3 totals 14 residues. The ends were cut back, 0 bases at V and 0 bases at J, with 6 bases in the middle. Germline CDR1 SGDLS, CDR2 YYNGEE. The CDR3 region is CASSVVPYQETQYF. The CDR3 DNA follows: TGTGCCAGCAGCGTAGTCCCATACCAAGAGACCCAGTACTTC.